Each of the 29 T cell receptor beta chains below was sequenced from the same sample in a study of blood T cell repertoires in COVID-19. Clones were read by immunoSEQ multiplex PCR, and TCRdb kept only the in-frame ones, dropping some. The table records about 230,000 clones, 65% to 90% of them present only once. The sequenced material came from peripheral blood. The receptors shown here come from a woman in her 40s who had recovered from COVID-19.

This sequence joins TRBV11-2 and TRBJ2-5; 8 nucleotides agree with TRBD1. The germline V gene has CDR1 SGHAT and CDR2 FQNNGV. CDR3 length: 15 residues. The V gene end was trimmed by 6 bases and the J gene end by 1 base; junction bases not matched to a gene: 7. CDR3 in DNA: TGTGCCAGCAGACGACCAGGGACAGGCCAAGAGACCCAGTACTTC. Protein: CASRRPGTGQETQYF.

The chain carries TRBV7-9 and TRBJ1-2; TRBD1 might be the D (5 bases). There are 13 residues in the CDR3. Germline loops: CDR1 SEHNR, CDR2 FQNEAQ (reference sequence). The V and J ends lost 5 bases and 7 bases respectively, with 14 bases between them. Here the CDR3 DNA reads TGTGCCAGCAGCCCCGGGACTGTCTCTGGCTACACCTTC. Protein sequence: CASSPGTVSGYTF.

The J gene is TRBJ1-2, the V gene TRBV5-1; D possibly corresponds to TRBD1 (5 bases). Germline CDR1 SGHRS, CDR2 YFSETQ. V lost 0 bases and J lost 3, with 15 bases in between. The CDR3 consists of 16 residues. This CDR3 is CASSLGAEGGDYGYTF. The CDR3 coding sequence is TGCGCCAGCAGCTTGGGAGCCGAGGGAGGGGACTATGGCTACACCTTC.

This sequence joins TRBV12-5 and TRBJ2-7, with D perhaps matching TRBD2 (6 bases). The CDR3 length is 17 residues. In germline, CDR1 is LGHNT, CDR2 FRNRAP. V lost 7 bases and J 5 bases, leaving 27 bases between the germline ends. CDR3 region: CASAKGTGASEFHEQYF. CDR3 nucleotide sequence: TGTGCTAGTGCTAAGGGGACTGGGGCTAGCGAATTCCACGAGCAGTACTTC.

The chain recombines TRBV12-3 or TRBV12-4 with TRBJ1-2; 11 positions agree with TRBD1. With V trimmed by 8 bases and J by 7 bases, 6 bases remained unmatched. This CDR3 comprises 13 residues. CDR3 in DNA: TGTGCCAGCCGGACAGGGGGCGTAAGTGGCTACACCTTC. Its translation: CASRTGGVSGYTF.

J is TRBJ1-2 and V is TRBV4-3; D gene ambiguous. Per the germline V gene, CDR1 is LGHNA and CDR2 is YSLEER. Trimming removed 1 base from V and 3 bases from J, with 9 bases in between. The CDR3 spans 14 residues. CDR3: CASSQVGLHYGYTF. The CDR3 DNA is TGCGCCAGCAGCCAAGTCGGGTTGCACTATGGCTACACCTTC.

CDR3 residues: CASSLPGTGYGYTF. The CDR3 DNA reads TGTGCCAGCAGCTTACCCGGGACAGGCTATGGCTACACCTTC. The V and J genes are TRBV6-2 or TRBV6-3 and TRBJ1-2; the match to TRBD1 covers 8 bases. This CDR3 region has 14 residues. V dropped 6 bases and J dropped 4; count of bases not matched to a gene: 7. CDR1 MNHEY and CDR2 SVGEGT come from the germline V gene.

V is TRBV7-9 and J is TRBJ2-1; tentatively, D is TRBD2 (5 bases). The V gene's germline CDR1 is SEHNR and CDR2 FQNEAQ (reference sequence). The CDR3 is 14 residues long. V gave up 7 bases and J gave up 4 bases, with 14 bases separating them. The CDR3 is CASIDYPQYNEQFF. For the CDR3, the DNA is TGTGCCAGCATCGACTATCCACAGTACAATGAGCAGTTCTTC. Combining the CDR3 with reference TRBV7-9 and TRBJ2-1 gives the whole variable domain DTGVSQNPRHKITKRGQNVTFRCDPISEHNRLYWYRQTLGQGPEFLTYFQNEAQLEKSRLLSDRFSAERPKGSFSTLEIQRTEQGDSAMYLCASIDYPQYNEQFFGPGTRLTVL.

The CDR3 loop reads CASSLDREWYTGELFF. The DNA of the CDR3 is TGTGCCAGCAGCTTGGACAGGGAATGGTACACCGGGGAGCTGTTTTTT. V is TRBV5-6 and J is TRBJ2-2; D might be TRBD1 (6 bases). Between the trimmed V and J ends, which lost 0 bases and 3 bases, there was a span of 12 bases. Germline assignment: CDR1 SGHDT and CDR2 YYEEEE. The CDR3 covers 16 residues.

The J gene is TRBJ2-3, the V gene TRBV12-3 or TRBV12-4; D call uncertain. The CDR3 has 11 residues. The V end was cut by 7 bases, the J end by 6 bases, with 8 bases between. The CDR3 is CASTASDTQYF. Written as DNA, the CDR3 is TGTGCCAGCACCGCGTCGGATACGCAGTATTTT.

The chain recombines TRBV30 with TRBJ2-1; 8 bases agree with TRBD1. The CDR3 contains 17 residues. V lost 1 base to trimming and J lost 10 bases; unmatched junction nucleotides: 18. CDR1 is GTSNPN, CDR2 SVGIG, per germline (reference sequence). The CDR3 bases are TGTGCCTGGAGTGAGAGACGCAGGGGGCTACCTCCTAGAGAGCAGTTCTTC. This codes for CAWSERRRGLPPREQFF.

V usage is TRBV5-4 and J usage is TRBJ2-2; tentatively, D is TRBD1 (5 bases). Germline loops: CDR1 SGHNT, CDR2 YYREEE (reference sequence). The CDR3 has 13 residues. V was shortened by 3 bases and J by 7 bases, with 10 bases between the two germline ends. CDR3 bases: TGTGCCAGCAGCTCCAGGGTGGACGGGGAGCTGTTTTTT. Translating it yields CASSSRVDGELFF.

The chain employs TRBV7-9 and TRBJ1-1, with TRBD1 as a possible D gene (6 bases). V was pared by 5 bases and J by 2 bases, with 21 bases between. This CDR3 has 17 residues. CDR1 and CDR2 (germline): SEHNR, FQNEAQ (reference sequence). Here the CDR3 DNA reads TGTGCCAGCAGCCGACCCCTATCGGACAGCGTAAACACTGAAGCTTTCTTT. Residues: CASSRPLSDSVNTEAFF.

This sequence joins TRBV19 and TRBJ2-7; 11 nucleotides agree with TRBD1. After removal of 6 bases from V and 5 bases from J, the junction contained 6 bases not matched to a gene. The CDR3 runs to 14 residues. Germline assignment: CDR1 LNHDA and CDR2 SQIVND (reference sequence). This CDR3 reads CASSPRTGGDEQYF. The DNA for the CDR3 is TGTGCCAGTAGCCCTCGGACAGGGGGCGACGAGCAGTACTTC.

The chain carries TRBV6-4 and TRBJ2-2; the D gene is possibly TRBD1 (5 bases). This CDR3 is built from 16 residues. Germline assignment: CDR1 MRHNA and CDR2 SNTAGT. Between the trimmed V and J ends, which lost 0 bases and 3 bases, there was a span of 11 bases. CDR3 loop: CASSDSLRADTGELFF. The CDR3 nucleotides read TGTGCCAGCAGTGACTCTCTCAGGGCAGACACCGGGGAGCTGTTTTTT.

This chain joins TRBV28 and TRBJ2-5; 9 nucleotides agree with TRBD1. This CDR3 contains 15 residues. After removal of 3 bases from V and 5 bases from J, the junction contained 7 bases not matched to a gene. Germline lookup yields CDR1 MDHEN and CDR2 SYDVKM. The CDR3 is CASSFSGQGEETQYF. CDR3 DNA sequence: TGTGCCAGCAGTTTCTCGGGACAGGGAGAGGAGACCCAGTACTTC.

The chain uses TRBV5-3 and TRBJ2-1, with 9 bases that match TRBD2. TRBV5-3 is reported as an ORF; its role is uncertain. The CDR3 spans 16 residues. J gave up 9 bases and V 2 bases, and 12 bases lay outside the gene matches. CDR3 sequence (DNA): TGTGCCAGAAGCTTTTGTCGCGGCGGGGGGGCCGGTGAGCAGTTCTTC. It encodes CARSFCRGGGAGEQFF.

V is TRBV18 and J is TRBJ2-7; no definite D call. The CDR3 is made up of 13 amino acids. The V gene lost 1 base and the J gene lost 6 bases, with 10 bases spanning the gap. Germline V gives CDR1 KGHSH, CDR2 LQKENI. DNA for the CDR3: TGTGCCAGCTCACCACTGAGTACGATCGAGCAGTACTTC. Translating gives CASSPLSTIEQYF.

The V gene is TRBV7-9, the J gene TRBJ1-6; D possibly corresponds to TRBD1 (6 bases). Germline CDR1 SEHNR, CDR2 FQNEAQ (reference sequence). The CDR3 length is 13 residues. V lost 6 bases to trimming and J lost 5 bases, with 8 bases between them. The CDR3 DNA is TGTGCCAGCAGTTACAGGGATAATTCACCCCTCCACTTT. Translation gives CASSYRDNSPLHF.

CDR3 nucleotide sequence: TGTGCCAGCAGTCTAACAGGGGTCGGGGAGCAGTTCTTC. This codes for CASSLTGVGEQFF. The chain couples TRBV27 to TRBJ2-1, with 7 bases aligning to TRBD1. Germline lookup yields CDR1 MNHEY and CDR2 SMNVEV (reference sequence). The V gene end was trimmed by 5 bases and the J gene end by 10 bases; junction bases not matched to a gene: 8. The CDR3 consists of 13 residues.

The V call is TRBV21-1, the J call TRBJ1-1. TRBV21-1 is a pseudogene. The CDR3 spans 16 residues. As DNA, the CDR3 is TGTGCCTCCTCGTCAAAGGGGAGGCAGGAACACAGTGAAGCTTTCTTT. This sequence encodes CASSSKGRQEHSEAFF.

The CDR3: CASSYLQGKGTGELFF. The CDR3 DNA sequence: TGTGCCAGCTCATATCTCCAGGGAAAGGGCACCGGGGAGCTGTTTTTT. The chain is built from TRBV18 and TRBJ2-2, with D possibly matching TRBD1 (5 bases). CDR3 length equals 16 residues. The V gene's germline CDR1 is KGHSH and CDR2 LQKENI. V was trimmed by 5 bases and J by 4 bases, leaving 17 bases between them.

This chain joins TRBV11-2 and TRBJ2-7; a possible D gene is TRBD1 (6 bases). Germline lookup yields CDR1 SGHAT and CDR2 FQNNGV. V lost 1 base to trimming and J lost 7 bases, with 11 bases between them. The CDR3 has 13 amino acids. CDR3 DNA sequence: TGTGCCAGCAGCTTAGTACAGGGTTTGGAGCAGTACTTC. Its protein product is CASSLVQGLEQYF.

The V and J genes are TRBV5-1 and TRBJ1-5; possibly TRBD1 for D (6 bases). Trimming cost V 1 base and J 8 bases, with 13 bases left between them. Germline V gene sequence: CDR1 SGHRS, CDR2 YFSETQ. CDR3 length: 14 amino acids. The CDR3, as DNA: TGCGCCAGCAGCTTGACCGGGTCAGGGGAGCCCCAGCATTTT. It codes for CASSLTGSGEPQHF.

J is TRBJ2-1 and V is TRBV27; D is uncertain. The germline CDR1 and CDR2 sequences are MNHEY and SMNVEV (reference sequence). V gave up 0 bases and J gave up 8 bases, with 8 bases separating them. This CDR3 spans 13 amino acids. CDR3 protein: CASSLSRIHEQFF. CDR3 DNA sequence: TGTGCCAGCAGTTTATCTAGAATCCATGAGCAGTTCTTC.

The CDR3 coding sequence is TGTGCCAGCAGCACCCAGAGGGGGGACAGTTTCTACGAGCAGTACTTC. Its protein product is CASSTQRGDSFYEQYF. The chain carries TRBV28 and TRBJ2-7, with a possible D match to TRBD1 (7 bases). This CDR3 has 16 residues. V was pared by 6 bases and J by 3 bases, with 21 bases between. The V gene's germline CDR1 is MDHEN and CDR2 SYDVKM.

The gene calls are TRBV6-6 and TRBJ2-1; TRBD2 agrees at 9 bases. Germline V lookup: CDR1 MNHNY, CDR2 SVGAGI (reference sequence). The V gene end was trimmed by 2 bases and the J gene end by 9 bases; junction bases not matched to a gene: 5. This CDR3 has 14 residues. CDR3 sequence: CASSYPGGGGEQFF. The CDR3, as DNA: TGTGCCAGCAGTTACCCCGGCGGGGGGGGTGAGCAGTTCTTC.

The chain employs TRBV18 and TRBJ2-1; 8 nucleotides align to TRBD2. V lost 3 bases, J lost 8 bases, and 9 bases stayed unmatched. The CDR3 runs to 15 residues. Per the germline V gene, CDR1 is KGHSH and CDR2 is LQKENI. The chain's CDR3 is CASSPAGGPGDEQFF. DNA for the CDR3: TGTGCCAGCTCACCGGCGGGGGGCCCGGGCGATGAGCAGTTCTTC.

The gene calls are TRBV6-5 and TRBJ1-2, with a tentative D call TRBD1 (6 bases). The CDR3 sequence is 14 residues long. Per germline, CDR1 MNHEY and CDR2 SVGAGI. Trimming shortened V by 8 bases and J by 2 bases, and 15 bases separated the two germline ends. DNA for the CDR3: TGTGCCAGCCTACCGGGAGGGGGGAACTATGGCTACACCTTC. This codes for CASLPGGGNYGYTF.